This T cell receptor (beta chain) was sequenced in a study of radiation and T cells in renal cell carcinoma. The table came from immunoSEQ multiplex PCR; TCRdb's copy has only in-frame clones and leaves some out. The sample consists of approximately 150,000 clones, about 85% of them appearing once. Time point reported: baseline pretreatment blood. Described treatment: 15 Gy SBRT to primary tumor, nephrectomy 4 weeks later. Trimming cost V 6 bases and J 9 bases, with 10 bases left between them. From germline, CDR1 is SGHDN and CDR2 FVKESK. CDR3 size: 11 residues. The sample was blood, taken from a patient whose treatment included radiotherapy and nephrectomy. This TCR derives from a woman in her seventies with renal cell carcinoma. The rearrangement uses TRBV14 and TRBJ2-3; TRBD1 might be the D (6 bases). The chain's CDR3 is CASSLGTTQYF. In DNA, the CDR3 is TGTGCCAGCAGTCTCGGGACAACGCAGTATTTT.